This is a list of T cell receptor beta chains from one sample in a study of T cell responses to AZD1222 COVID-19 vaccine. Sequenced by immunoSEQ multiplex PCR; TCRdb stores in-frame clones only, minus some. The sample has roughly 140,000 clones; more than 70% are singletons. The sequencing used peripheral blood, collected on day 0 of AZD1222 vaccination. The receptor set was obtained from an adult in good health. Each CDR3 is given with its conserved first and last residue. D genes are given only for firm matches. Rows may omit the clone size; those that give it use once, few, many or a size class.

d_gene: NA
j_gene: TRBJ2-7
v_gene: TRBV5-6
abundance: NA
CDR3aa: CASSFVPGDSYEQYF
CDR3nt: TGTGCCAGCAGCTTTGTGCCAGGGGACTCCTACGAGCAGTACTTC

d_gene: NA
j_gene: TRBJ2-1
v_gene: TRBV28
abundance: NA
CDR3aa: CASSLSRGRKFF
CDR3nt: TGTGCCAGCAGTTTGTCCAGGGGAAGGAAGTTCTTC

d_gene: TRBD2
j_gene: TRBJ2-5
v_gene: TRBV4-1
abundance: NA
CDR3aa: CASSERAQRGGKETQYF
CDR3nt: TGCGCCAGCAGCGAAAGGGCCCAGCGGGGGGGCAAAGAGACCCAGTACTTC

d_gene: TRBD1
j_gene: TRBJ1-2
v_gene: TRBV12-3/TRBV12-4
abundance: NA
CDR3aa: CASRRQGEHGYTF
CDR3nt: TGTGCCAGCAGGAGACAGGGCGAACATGGCTACACCTTC

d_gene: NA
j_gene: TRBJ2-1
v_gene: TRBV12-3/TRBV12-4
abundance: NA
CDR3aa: CASSFYGEQFF
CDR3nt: TGTGCCAGCAGTTTCTATGGAGAGCAGTTCTTC

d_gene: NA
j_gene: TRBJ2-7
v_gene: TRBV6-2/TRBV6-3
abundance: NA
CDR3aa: CASSSGTTITYEQYF
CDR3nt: TGTGCCAGCAGTTCCGGGACGACGATCACCTACGAGCAGTACTTC

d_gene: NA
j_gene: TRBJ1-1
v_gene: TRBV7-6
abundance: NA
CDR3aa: CASSPQGPNTEAFF
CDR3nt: TGTGCCAGCAGCCCCCAAGGGCCAAACACTGAAGCTTTCTTT

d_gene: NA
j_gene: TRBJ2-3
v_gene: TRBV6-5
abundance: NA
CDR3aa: CASRYSIDNTDTQYF
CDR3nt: TGTGCCAGCAGGTACTCCATAGATAACACAGATACGCAGTATTTT

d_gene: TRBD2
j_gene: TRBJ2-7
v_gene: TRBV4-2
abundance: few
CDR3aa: CASSPTETSGEQYF
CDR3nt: TGTGCCAGCAGCCCCACGGAAACTAGCGGCGAGCAGTACTTC

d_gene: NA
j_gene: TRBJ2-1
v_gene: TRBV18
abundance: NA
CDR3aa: CASSPPRQSSSYNEQFF
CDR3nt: TGTGCCAGCTCACCACCCCGACAGTCCAGCTCCTACAATGAGCAGTTCTTC

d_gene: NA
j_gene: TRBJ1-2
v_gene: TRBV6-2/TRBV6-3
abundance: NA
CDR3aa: CASSGTLFSYGYTF
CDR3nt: TGTGCCAGCAGTGGCACCCTATTCTCCTATGGCTACACCTTC

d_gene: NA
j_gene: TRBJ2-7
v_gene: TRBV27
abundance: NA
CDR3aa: CASRSGTNWYEQYF
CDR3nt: TGTGCCAGCAGGTCGGGAACGAACTGGTACGAGCAGTACTTC

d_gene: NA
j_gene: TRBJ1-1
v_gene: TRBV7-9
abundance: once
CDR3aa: CASSKGTPGTEAFF
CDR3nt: TGTGCCAGCAGCAAAGGGACTCCGGGCACTGAAGCTTTCTTT

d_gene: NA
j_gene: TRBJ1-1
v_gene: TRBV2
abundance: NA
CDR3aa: CASSGRTTVTTEAFF
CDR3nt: TGTGCCAGCAGTGGAAGGACAACAGTAACCACTGAAGCTTTCTTT

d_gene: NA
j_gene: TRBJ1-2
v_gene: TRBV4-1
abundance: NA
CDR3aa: CASRGAGRDYTF
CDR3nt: TGCGCCAGCCGGGGGGCCGGGAGGGATTACACCTTC

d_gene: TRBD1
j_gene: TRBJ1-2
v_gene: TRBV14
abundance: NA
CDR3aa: CASSQNGEGAFGYTF
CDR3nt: TGTGCCAGCAGCCAAAATGGAGAGGGGGCGTTTGGCTACACCTTC

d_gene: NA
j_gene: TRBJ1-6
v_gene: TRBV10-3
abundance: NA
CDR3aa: CAINGGSVNSPLHF
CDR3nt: TGTGCCATCAACGGTGGCTCCGTTAATTCACCCCTCCACTTT

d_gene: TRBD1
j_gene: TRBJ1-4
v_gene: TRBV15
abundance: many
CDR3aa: CATSRDWAGGTNEKLFF
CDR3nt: TGTGCCACCAGCAGAGATTGGGCAGGGGGCACTAATGAAAAACTGTTTTTT

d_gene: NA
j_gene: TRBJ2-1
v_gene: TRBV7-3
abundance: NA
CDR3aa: CASSLASSSYNEQFF
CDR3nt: TGTGCCAGCAGCCTTGCCTCGAGCTCCTACAATGAGCAGTTCTTC

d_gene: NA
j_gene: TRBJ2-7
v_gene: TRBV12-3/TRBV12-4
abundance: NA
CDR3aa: CASNGSVNYEQYF
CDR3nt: TGTGCCAGCAACGGATCTGTTAACTACGAGCAGTACTTC

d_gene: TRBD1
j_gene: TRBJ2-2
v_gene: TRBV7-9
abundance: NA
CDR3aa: CASGTGFHGELFF
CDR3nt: TGTGCCAGCGGGACAGGGTTTCACGGGGAGCTGTTTTTT

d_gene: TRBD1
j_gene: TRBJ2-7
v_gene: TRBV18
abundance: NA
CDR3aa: CASSASGTGDTYEQYF
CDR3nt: TGTGCCAGCTCAGCATCCGGGACAGGCGATACCTACGAGCAGTACTTC

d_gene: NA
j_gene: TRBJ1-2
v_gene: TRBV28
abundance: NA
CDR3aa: CASTLPPADKNNYGYTF
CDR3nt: TGTGCCAGCACCCTCCCCCCGGCAGACAAAAATAACTATGGCTACACCTTC

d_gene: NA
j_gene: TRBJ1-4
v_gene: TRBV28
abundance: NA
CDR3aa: CASSLGGAANEKLFF
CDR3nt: TGTGCCAGCAGCTTAGGCGGGGCGGCTAATGAAAAACTGTTTTTT

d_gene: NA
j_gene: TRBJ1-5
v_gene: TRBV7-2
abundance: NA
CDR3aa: CASSLDFGDWQPQHF
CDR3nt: TGTGCCAGCAGCTTAGATTTTGGGGACTGGCAGCCCCAGCATTTT

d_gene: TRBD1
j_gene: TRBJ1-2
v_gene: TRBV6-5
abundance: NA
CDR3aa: CASRDRVGYTF
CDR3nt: TGTGCCAGCAGGGACAGGGTTGGCTACACCTTC

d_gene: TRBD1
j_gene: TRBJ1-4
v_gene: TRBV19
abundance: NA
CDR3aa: CASSRVRQGPTNEKLFF
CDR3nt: TGTGCCAGTAGCCGGGTTCGACAGGGACCAACTAATGAAAAACTGTTTTTT

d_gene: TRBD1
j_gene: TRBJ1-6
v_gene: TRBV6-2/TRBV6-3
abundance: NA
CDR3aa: CASSYSGRGGSPLHF
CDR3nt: TGTGCCAGCAGCTACTCTGGCAGGGGGGGTTCACCCCTCCACTTT

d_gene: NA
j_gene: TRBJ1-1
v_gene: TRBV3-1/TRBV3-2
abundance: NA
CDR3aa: CASSVKGQGTEAFF
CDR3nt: TGTGCCAGCAGCGTAAAGGGGCAGGGCACTGAAGCTTTCTTT

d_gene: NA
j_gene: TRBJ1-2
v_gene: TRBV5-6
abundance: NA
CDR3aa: CASRQGGALYGYTF
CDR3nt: TGTGCCAGCAGGCAGGGAGGGGCCCTCTATGGCTACACCTTC

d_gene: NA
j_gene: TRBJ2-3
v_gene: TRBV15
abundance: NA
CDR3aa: CATSNPPAPDTQYF
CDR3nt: TGTGCCACCAGCAATCCCCCCGCCCCGGATACGCAGTATTTT

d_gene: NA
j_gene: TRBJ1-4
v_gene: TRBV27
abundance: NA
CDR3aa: CASSEVATNEKLFF
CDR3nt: TGTGCCAGCAGTGAGGTTGCAACTAATGAAAAACTGTTTTTT

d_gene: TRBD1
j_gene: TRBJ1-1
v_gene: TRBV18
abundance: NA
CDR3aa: CASSLGQKNTEAFF
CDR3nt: TGTGCCAGCTCACTGGGACAGAAGAACACTGAAGCTTTCTTT

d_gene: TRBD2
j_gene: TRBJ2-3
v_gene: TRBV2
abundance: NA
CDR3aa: CASQTSGVDTQYF
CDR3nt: TGTGCCAGCCAGACCAGCGGGGTCGATACGCAGTATTTT

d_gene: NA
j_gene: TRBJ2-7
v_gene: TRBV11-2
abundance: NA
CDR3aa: CASSLATVYEQYF
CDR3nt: TGTGCCAGCAGCTTGGCGACGGTATACGAGCAGTACTTC

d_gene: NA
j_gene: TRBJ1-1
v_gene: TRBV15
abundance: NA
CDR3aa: CATSGRENTEAFF
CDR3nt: TGTGCCACCAGCGGCAGGGAGAACACTGAAGCTTTCTTT

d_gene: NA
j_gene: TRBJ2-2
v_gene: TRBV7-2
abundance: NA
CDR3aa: CASSESRNPTGELFF
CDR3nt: TGTGCCAGCAGCGAGAGTCGGAACCCCACCGGGGAGCTGTTTTTT